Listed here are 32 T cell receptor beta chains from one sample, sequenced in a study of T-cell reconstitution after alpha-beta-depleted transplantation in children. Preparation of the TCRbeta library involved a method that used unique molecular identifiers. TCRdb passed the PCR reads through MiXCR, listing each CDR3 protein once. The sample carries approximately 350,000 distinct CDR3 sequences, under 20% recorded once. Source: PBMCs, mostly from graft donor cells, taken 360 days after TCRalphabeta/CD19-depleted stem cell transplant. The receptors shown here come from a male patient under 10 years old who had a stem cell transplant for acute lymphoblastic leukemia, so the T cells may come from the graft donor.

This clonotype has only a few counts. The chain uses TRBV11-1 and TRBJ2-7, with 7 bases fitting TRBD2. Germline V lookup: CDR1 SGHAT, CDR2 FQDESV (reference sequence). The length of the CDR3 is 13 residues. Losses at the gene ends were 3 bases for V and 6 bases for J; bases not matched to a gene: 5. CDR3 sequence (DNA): TGTGCCAGCAGCTTCGCGGGAGCGGGCGAGCAGTACTTC. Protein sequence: CASSFAGAGEQYF.

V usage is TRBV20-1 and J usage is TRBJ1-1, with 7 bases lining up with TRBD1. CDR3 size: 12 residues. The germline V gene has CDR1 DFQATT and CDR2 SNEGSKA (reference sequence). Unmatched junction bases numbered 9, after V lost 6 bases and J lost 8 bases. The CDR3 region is CSASQGGGEAFF. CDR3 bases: TGCAGTGCCTCACAGGGAGGGGGCGAAGCTTTCTTT.

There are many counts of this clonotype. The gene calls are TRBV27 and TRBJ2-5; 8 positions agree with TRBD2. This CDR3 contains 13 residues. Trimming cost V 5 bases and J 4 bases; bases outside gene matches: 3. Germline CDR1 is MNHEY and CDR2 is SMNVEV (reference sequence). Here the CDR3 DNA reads TGTGCCAGCAGTGGACTAGCTCTAGAGACCCAGTACTTC. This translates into CASSGLALETQYF.

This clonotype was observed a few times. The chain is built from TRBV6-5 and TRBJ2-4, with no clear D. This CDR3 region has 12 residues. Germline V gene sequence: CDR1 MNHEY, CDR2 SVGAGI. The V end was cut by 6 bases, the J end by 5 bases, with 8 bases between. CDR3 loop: CASRENENIQYF. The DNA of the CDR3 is TGTGCCAGCAGGGAGAACGAAAACATTCAGTACTTC.

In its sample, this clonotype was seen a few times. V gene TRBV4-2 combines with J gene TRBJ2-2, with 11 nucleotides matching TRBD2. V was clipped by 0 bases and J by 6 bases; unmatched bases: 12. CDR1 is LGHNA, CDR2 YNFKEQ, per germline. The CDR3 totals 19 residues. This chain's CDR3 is CASSQEGGSGLAVSGELFF. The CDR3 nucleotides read TGTGCCAGCAGCCAAGAAGGCGGCTCGGGACTAGCGGTCTCCGGGGAGCTGTTTTTT.

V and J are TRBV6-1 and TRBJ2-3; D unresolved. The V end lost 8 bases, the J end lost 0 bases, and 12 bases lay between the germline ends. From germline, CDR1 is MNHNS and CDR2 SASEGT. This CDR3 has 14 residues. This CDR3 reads CASRTASSTDTQYF. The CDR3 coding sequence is TGTGCCAGCCGAACGGCGTCTAGCACAGATACGCAGTATTTT.

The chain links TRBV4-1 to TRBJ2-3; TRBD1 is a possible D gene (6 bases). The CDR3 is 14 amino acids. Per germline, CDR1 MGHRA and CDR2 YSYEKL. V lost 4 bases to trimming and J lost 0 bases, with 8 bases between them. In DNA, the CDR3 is TGCGCCAGCAGCCCCAGGGGTAGCACAGATACGCAGTATTTT. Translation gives CASSPRGSTDTQYF.

CDR3 DNA sequence: TGCGCCAGCAGCTTGGAAGCCCCACGACGCGGAACTAATGAAAAACTGTTTTTT. Translating it yields CASSLEAPRRGTNEKLFF. This sequence joins TRBV5-1 and TRBJ1-4; D unclear. CDR1 is SGHRS and CDR2 is YFSETQ in the germline V gene. The CDR3 runs 18 residues. V was cut by 0 bases and J by 1 base, with 16 bases left in between.

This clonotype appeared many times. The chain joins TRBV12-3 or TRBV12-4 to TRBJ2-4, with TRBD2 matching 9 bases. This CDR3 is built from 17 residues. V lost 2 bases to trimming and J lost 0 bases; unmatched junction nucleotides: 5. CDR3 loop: CASSLLAGYPAKNIQYF. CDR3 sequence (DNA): TGTGCCAGCAGTTTACTAGCGGGATACCCAGCCAAAAACATTCAGTACTTC.

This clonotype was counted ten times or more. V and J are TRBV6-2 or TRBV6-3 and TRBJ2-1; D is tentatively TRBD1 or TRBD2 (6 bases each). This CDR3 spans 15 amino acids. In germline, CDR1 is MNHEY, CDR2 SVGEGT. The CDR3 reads CAAKRGAGTHNEQFF. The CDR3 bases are TGTGCTGCTAAAAGGGGGGCAGGGACCCACAATGAGCAGTTCTTC.

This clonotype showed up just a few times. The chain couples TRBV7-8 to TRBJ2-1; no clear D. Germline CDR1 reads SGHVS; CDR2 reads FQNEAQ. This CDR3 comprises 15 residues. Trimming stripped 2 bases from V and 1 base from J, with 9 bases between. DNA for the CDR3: TGTGCCAGCAGCTTAACCCCGTATTCCTACAATGAGCAGTTCTTC. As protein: CASSLTPYSYNEQFF.

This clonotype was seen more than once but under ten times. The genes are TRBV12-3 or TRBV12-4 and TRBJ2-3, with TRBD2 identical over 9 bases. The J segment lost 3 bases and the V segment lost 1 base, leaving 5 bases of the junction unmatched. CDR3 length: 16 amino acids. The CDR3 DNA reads TGTGCCAGCAGTTTAGGGCGGGAGGGCCCGACAGATACGCAGTATTTT. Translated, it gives CASSLGREGPTDTQYF.

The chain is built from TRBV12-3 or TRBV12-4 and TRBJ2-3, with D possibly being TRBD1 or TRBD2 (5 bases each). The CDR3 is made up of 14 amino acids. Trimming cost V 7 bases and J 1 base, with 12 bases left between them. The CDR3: CASMGTAGTDTQYF. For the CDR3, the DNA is TGTGCCAGCATGGGGACGGCCGGCACAGATACGCAGTATTTT.

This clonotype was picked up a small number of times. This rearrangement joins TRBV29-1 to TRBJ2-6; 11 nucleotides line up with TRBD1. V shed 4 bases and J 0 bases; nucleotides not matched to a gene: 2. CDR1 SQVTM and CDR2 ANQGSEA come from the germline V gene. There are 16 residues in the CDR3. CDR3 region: CSVAGTGGSGANVLTF. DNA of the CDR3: TGCAGCGTTGCCGGGACAGGGGGCTCTGGGGCCAACGTCCTGACTTTC.

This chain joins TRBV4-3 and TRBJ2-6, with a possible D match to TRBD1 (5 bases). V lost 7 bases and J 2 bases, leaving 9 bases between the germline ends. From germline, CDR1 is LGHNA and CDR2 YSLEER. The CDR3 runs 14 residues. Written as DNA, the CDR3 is TGCGCCAGCACCCAGGGTCCTGGGGCCAACGTCCTGACTTTC. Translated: CASTQGPGANVLTF.

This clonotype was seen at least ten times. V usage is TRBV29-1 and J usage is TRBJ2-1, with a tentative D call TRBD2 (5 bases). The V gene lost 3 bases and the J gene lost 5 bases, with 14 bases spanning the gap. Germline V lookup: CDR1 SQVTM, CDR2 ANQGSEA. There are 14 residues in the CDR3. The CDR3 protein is CSVEGSVTDNEQFF. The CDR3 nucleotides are TGCAGCGTTGAGGGGAGCGTGACGGACAATGAGCAGTTCTTC.

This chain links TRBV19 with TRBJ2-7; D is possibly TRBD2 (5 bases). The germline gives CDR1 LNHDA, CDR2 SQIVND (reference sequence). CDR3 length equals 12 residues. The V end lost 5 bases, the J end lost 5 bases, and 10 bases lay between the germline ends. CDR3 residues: CASSAGLDEQYF. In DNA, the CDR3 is TGTGCCAGTAGTGCGGGCCTCGACGAGCAGTACTTC.

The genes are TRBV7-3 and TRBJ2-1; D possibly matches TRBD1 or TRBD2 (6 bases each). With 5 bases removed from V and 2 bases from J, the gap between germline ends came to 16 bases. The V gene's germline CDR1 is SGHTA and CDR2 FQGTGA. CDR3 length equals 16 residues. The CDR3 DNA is TGTGCCAGCAGCCATGTAGGGGGGAGGCCCTACAATGAGCAGTTCTTC. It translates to CASSHVGGRPYNEQFF. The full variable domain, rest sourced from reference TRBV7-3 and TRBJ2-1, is GAGVSQTPSNKVTEKGKYVELRCDPISGHTALYWYRQSLGQGPEFLIYFQGTGAADDSGLPNDRFFAVRPEGSVSTLKIQRTERGDSAVYLCASSHVGGRPYNEQFFGPGTRLTVL.

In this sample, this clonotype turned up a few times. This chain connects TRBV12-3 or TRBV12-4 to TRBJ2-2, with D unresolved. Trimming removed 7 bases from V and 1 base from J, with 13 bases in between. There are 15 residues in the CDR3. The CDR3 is CASTPGRRNTGELFF. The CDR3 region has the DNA TGTGCCAGCACCCCCGGCAGACGGAACACCGGGGAGCTGTTTTTT.

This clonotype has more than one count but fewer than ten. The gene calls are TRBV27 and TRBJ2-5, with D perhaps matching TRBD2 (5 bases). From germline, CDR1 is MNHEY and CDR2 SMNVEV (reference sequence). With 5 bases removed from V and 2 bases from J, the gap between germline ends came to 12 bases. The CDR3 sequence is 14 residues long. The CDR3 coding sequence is TGTGCCAGCAGTAAGGGCAGGAGGCAAGAGACCCAGTACTTC. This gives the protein CASSKGRRQETQYF.

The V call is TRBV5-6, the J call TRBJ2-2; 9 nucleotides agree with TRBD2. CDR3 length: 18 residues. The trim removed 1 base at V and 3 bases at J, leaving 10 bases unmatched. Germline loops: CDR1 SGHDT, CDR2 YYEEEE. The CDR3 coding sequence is TGTGCCAGCAGCTTGAGACGGGACGGCGGGAGGGACACCGGGGAGCTGTTTTTT. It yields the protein CASSLRRDGGRDTGELFF.

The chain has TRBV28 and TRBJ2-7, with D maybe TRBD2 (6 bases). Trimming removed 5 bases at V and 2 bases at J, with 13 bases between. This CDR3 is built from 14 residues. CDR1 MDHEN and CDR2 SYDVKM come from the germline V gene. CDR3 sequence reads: CASSGGTGTYEQYF. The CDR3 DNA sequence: TGTGCCAGCAGTGGGGGGACGGGAACCTACGAGCAGTACTTC.

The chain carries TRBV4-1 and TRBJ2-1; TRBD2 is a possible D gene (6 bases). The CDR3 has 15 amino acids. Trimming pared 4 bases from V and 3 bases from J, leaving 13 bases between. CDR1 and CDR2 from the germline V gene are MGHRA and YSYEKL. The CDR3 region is CASSPGLTVYNEQFF. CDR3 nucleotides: TGCGCCAGCAGCCCTGGACTAACCGTCTACAATGAGCAGTTCTTC.

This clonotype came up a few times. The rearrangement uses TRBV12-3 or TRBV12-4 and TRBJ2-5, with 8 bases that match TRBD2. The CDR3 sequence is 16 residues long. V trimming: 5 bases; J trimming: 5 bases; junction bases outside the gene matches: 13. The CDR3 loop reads CASSPTGTRGVETQYF. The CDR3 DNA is TGTGCCAGCAGTCCGACCGGGACTAGAGGTGTGGAGACCCAGTACTTC.

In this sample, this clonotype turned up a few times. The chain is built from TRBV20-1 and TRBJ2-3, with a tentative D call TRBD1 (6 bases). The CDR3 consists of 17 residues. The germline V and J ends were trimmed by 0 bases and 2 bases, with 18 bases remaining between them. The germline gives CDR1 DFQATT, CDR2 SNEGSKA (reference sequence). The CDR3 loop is CSARDLHLMGATDTQYF. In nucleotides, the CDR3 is TGCAGTGCTAGAGATCTCCATCTAATGGGGGCCACAGATACGCAGTATTTT.

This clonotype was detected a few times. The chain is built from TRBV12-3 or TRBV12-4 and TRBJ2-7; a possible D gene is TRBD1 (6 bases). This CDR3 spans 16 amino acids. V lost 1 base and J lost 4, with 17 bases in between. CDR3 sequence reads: CASSLDQGQVRYEQYF. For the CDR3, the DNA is TGTGCCAGCAGTTTAGATCAGGGGCAAGTCAGATACGAGCAGTACTTC.

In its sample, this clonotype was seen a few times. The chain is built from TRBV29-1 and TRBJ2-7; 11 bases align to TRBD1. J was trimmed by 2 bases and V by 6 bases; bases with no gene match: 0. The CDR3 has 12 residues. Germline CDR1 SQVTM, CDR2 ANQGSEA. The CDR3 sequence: CSVGQGAYEQYF. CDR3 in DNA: TGCAGCGTGGGACAGGGGGCCTACGAGCAGTACTTC.

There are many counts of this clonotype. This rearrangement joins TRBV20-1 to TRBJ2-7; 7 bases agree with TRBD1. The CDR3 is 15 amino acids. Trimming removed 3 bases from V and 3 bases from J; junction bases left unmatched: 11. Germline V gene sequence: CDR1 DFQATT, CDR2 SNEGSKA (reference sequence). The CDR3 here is CSARADRVRDYEQYF. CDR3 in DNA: TGCAGTGCTAGGGCCGACAGGGTGAGAGACTACGAGCAGTACTTC.

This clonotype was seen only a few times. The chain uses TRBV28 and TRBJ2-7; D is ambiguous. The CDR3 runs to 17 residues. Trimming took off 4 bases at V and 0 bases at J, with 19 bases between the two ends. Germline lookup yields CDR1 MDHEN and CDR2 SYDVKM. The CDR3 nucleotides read TGTGCCAGCAGTTCCCTAAATTCTATTATGAGCTCCTACGAGCAGTACTTC. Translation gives CASSSLNSIMSSYEQYF.

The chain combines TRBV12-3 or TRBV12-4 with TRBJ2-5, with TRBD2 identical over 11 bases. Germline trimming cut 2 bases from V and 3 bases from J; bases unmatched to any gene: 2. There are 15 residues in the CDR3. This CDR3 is CASSLMGLAEETQYF. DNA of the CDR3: TGTGCCAGCAGTTTAATGGGACTAGCGGAAGAGACCCAGTACTTC.

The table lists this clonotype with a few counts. In DNA, the CDR3 is TGCGCCAGCAGCCAAGATCCCCTCGACAGGGGGCGGTCCTACGAGCAGTACTTC. Translating gives CASSQDPLDRGRSYEQYF. The J gene is TRBJ2-7, the V gene TRBV4-3, with 10 bases that match TRBD1. The CDR3 runs to 18 residues. Germline V lookup: CDR1 LGHNA, CDR2 YSLEER. V was clipped by 0 bases and J by 1 base; unmatched bases: 9.

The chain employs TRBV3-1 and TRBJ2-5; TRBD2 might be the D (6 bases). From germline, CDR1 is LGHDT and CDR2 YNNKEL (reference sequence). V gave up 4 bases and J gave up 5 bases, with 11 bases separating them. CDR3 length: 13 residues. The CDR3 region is CASSPVRGETQYF. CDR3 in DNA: TGTGCCAGCAGCCCCGTCCGGGGGGAGACCCAGTACTTC.